What follows are 24 T cell receptor beta chains derived from one specimen sequenced in a study of tumor-infiltrating lymphocytes in localized non-small cell lung cancer. The method was immunoSEQ multiplex PCR; TCRdb's version includes in-frame clones alone and lacks a portion of them. The sample shows roughly 5,800 clones, around 65% of them seen only once. Sequencing was done on a sample of uninvolved lung tissue not adjacent to the tumor. These receptors originate from a human donor with non-small cell lung cancer.

Regarding this clone: One end of the junction is discordant with germline, which a read error may explain. The chain links TRBV6-1 to TRBJ2-3; no clear D gene. The germline V gene has CDR1 MNHNS and CDR2 SASEGT. The CDR3 length is 11 residues. In DNA, the CDR3 is TGTGCCAGCAGTGATGGGGTCTCCCTACTTTTT. It codes for CASSDGVSLLF.

The V call is TRBV7-2, the J call TRBJ1-1; D not resolved. The CDR3 is 14 residues long. Germline assignment: CDR1 SGHTA and CDR2 FQGNSA. V gave up 3 bases and J gave up 0 bases, with 8 bases separating them. CDR3 sequence (DNA): TGTGCCAGCAGCTTCAGCAGCATGAACACTGAAGCTTTCTTT. This codes for CASSFSSMNTEAFF.

The CDR3 sequence is CASSTGSTQYF. The DNA for the CDR3 is TGTGCCAGCAGCACAGGATCTACCCAGTACTTC. This rearrangement joins TRBV11-2 to TRBJ2-5, with D tentatively TRBD1 (5 bases). CDR1 and CDR2 (germline): SGHAT, FQNNGV. The CDR3 is 11 residues long. V was shortened by 5 bases and J by 8 bases, with 9 bases between the two germline ends.

This chain links TRBV30 with TRBJ1-5; TRBD1 agrees at 9 bases. CDR3 length equals 13 residues. Germline V CDR1 and CDR2: GTSNPN, SVGIG (reference sequence). V dropped 5 bases and J dropped 3; count of bases not matched to a gene: 2. CDR3 in DNA: TGTGCCTGGGGACAGGGGTACAATCAGCCCCAGCATTTT. Encoded protein: CAWGQGYNQPQHF.

The chain links TRBV28 to TRBJ2-1; 8 nucleotides align to TRBD1. This CDR3 is built from 15 residues. Germline V CDR1 and CDR2: MDHEN, SYDVKM. The V and J ends lost 3 bases and 6 bases, in that order; junction bases with no gene match: 7. The CDR3: CASSFRDRLSNEQFF. The CDR3 nucleotides are TGTGCCAGCAGTTTCAGGGACAGGCTAAGCAATGAGCAGTTCTTC.

Relative to its sample, this clone is large. This sequence joins TRBV7-2 and TRBJ1-5; no firm D call. V shed 1 base and J shed 10 bases, with 14 bases lying between them. The germline V gene encodes CDR1 SGHTA and CDR2 FQGNSA. The CDR3 runs 14 residues. The CDR3 reads CASSLDGPLDPQHF. DNA for the CDR3: TGTGCCAGCAGCTTAGATGGGCCGTTGGATCCCCAGCATTTT.

This sequence joins TRBV6-5 and TRBJ2-7, with 10 bases aligning to TRBD1. This CDR3 spans 16 amino acids. The ends lost 6 bases at V and 3 bases at J; junction bases unmatched: 11. Germline CDR1 and CDR2: MNHEY and SVGAGI. The DNA of the CDR3 is TGTGCCAGCAGGTACAATAACCGGGACAGGGGCTACGAGCAGTACTTC. Protein: CASRYNNRDRGYEQYF.

The chain joins TRBV9 to TRBJ1-2; D remains unclear. The germline V and J ends were trimmed by 3 bases and 3 bases, with 15 bases remaining between them. Germline V CDR1 and CDR2: SGDLS, YYNGEE. This CDR3 comprises 15 residues. The CDR3, as DNA: TGTGCCAGCAGCGGGCATATGGCAGATCACTATGGCTACACCTTC. It yields the protein CASSGHMADHYGYTF. Full variable domain (outside the CDR3, taken from reference TRBV9 and TRBJ1-2): DSGVTQTPKHLITATGQRVTLRCSPRSGDLSVYWYQQSLDQGLQFLIQYYNGEERAKGNILERFSAQQFPDLHSELNLSSLELGDSALYFCASSGHMADHYGYTFGSGTRLTVV.

The chain uses TRBV30 and TRBJ2-1; D possibly corresponds to TRBD1 (7 bases). The CDR3 loop spans 13 amino acids. V was clipped by 5 bases and J by 1 base, with 9 bases between them. Germline V gives CDR1 GTSNPN, CDR2 SVGIG (reference sequence). CDR3 bases: TGTGCCTGGCAGGGGGGATCCTACAATGAGCAGTTCTTC. It codes for CAWQGGSYNEQFF. Full variable domain (missing parts from reference TRBV30 and TRBJ2-1): SQTIHQWPATLVQPVGSPLSLECTVEGTSNPNLYWYRQAAGRGLQLLFYSVGIGQISSEVPQNLSASRPQDRQFILSSKKLLLSDSGFYLCAWQGGSYNEQFFGPGTRLTVL.

This clone was counted a few times. The chain couples TRBV2 to TRBJ1-1; 7 nucleotides agree with TRBD1. Unmatched junction bases numbered 18, after V lost 2 bases and J lost 6 bases. Germline V gene sequence: CDR1 SNHLY, CDR2 FYNNEI. The CDR3 covers 18 residues. Here the CDR3 reads CASSENLPMTGPRPEAFF. CDR3 DNA sequence: TGTGCCAGCAGTGAAAATCTGCCGATGACAGGGCCCAGGCCTGAAGCTTTCTTT.

The chain combines TRBV28 with TRBJ1-4; D unresolved. Germline V gene sequence: CDR1 MDHEN, CDR2 SYDVKM. The CDR3 is 12 residues long. V dropped 5 bases and J dropped 4 bases, with 5 bases sitting between them. This chain's CDR3 is CASSRSNEKLFF. As DNA, the CDR3 is TGTGCCAGCAGTAGGAGTAATGAAAAACTGTTTTTT.

The chain joins TRBV9 to TRBJ1-1; D is perhaps TRBD1 (6 bases). The germline V gene has CDR1 SGDLS and CDR2 YYNGEE. V was trimmed by 1 base and J by 8 bases, leaving 9 bases between them. The CDR3 has 12 amino acids. The CDR3 sequence is CASSVTDREAFF. The DNA of the CDR3 is TGTGCCAGCAGCGTAACCGACAGGGAAGCTTTCTTT.

This chain connects TRBV11-2 to TRBJ2-7; unclear D gene. V lost 6 bases to trimming and J lost 9 bases, with 18 bases between them. Germline-derived CDR1 and CDR2 are SGHAT and FQNNGV. CDR3 length: 13 amino acids. CDR3 DNA sequence: TGTGCCAGCAGTCCAGACCAAGGTTTAATGCAGTACTTC. This translates into CASSPDQGLMQYF.

V usage is TRBV4-1 and J usage is TRBJ2-5; D may be TRBD1 or TRBD2 (5 bases each). The CDR3 contains 15 residues. Trimming cost V 4 bases and J 7 bases, with 19 bases left between them. The germline CDR1 and CDR2 sequences are MGHRA and YSYEKL. As DNA, the CDR3 is TGCGCCAGCAGCCGCGCCGGGACGTCGGTGGGGACCCAGTACTTC. Protein product: CASSRAGTSVGTQYF.

Concerning this clone: Distinct nucleotide sequences in the sample also encode this CDR3. The chain links TRBV7-2 to TRBJ2-7; D unclear. Germline CDR1 is SGHTA and CDR2 is FQGNSA. CDR3 length: 14 residues. Trimming took off 2 bases at V and 2 bases at J, with 10 bases between the two ends. CDR3: CASSLMAGTYEQYF. The CDR3 nucleotides read TGTGCCAGCAGCTTAATGGCTGGTACCTACGAGCAGTACTTC.

This chain links TRBV5-1 with TRBJ2-7; 12 bases align to TRBD2. The V gene end was trimmed by 1 base and the J gene end by 5 bases; junction bases not matched to a gene: 10. This CDR3 is built from 17 residues. The germline V gene encodes CDR1 SGHRS and CDR2 YFSETQ. The CDR3 spells CASSLLAGGPLVHEQYF. CDR3 coding DNA: TGCGCCAGCAGCTTGCTAGCGGGAGGGCCTTTGGTGCACGAGCAGTACTTC.

The chain couples TRBV4-1 to TRBJ1-1, with no clear D. Looked up from germline, CDR1 is MGHRA and CDR2 is YSYEKL. V was shortened by 0 bases and J by 3 bases, with 17 bases between the two germline ends. CDR3 length: 17 residues. CDR3 sequence reads: CASSQDRSRVLYTEAFF. The CDR3 coding sequence is TGCGCCAGCAGCCAAGATAGGAGTAGGGTCCTTTACACTGAAGCTTTCTTT.

The V gene is TRBV10-2, the J gene TRBJ1-2; a weak D match, TRBD1 (6 bases). This CDR3 contains 13 residues. V was shortened by 8 bases and J by 2 bases, with 12 bases between the two germline ends. Germline assignment: CDR1 WSHSY and CDR2 SAAADI. The chain's CDR3 is CASLSQGNYGYTF. In DNA, the CDR3 is TGCGCCAGCTTGTCGCAGGGGAACTATGGCTACACCTTC.

This clone has a handful of counts. This chain joins TRBV6-5 and TRBJ1-5; D perhaps matches TRBD1 (5 bases). This CDR3 region has 15 residues. The V and J ends lost 7 bases and 5 bases respectively, with 18 bases between them. CDR1 is MNHEY, CDR2 SVGAGI, per germline. The CDR3 DNA reads TGTGCCAGCAACCCGGGGGAGGAGTACGATCAGCCCCAGCATTTT. Amino acids: CASNPGEEYDQPQHF.

The chain combines TRBV27 with TRBJ2-1; unclear D gene. This CDR3 contains 12 residues. Trimming stripped 6 bases from V and 9 bases from J, with 12 bases between. Per the germline V gene, CDR1 is MNHEY and CDR2 is SMNVEV (reference sequence). CDR3 DNA: TGTGCCAGCAGGCCGCGGCCGGGTGAGCAGTTCTTC. It specifies CASRPRPGEQFF.

This clone ranks as medium-sized. This rearrangement joins TRBV7-8 to TRBJ2-7; TRBD2 might be the D (6 bases). The germline V gene has CDR1 SGHVS and CDR2 FQNEAQ. Trimming cost V 5 bases and J 4 bases, with 18 bases left between them. The CDR3 extends over 15 amino acids. The CDR3 spells CASSPTGGRGYEQYF. DNA of the CDR3: TGTGCCAGCAGCCCTACCGGGGGTAGAGGGTACGAGCAGTACTTC.

V is TRBV2 and J is TRBJ2-1; D is unclear. The CDR3 spans 11 residues. CDR1 is SNHLY and CDR2 is FYNNEI in the germline V gene. The V end was cut by 7 bases, the J end by 4 bases, with 5 bases between. CDR3 loop: CASNIYNEQFF. DNA for the CDR3: TGTGCCAGCAACATTTACAATGAGCAGTTCTTC.

The chain recombines TRBV10-3 with TRBJ2-7; no definite D call. CDR1 is ENHRY, CDR2 SYGVKD, per germline. The V end lost 2 bases, the J end lost 3 bases, and 5 bases lay between the germline ends. The CDR3 contains 12 residues. Here the CDR3 reads CAISEGGYEQYF. The CDR3 DNA is TGTGCCATCAGTGAGGGTGGCTACGAGCAGTACTTC.

This clone has a single count. The gene calls are TRBV9 and TRBJ2-3, with D tentatively TRBD1 (6 bases). CDR3 size: 15 residues. Trimming removed 0 bases at V and 3 bases at J, with 11 bases between. CDR1 is SGDLS and CDR2 is YYNGEE in the germline V gene. CDR3 nucleotide sequence: TGTGCCAGCAGCGTAGGGGATACAGGGACAGATACGCAGTATTTT. It is translated as CASSVGDTGTDTQYF.